These 3 T cell receptor beta chains came from one sample sequenced in a study of intratumoral heterogeneity in liver cancer. Assay: immunoSEQ multiplex PCR; the TCRdb copy retains only in-frame clones and omits some. This table holds about 20,000 clones, 73% found once. Sequencing used tumor-adjacent normal tissue, obtained before any cancer treatment. Receptor source: a woman in her sixties or seventies with hepatocellular carcinoma.

The V gene is TRBV19, the J gene TRBJ2-5; D possibly uses TRBD1 or TRBD2 (6 bases each). Germline assignment: CDR1 LNHDA and CDR2 SQIVND (reference sequence). The CDR3 covers 14 residues. The V and J ends lost 6 bases and 3 bases respectively, with 14 bases between them. The CDR3 is CASSAGGGEETQYF. The CDR3 DNA sequence: TGTGCCAGTAGCGCCGGGGGCGGGGAAGAGACCCAGTACTTC.

The chain uses TRBV28 and TRBJ2-5, with TRBD2 matching 9 bases. Trimming cost V 4 bases and J 7 bases; bases outside gene matches: 13. The CDR3 loop spans 16 amino acids. CDR1 is MDHEN, CDR2 SYDVKM, per germline. The chain's CDR3 is CASSYRVAGVLVTQYF. The CDR3 nucleotides are TGTGCCAGCAGTTACCGGGTAGCGGGAGTTCTGGTGACCCAGTACTTC. Together with reference TRBV28 and TRBJ2-5, the CDR3 gives the full variable domain: DVKVTQSSRYLVKRTGEKVFLECVQDMDHENMFWYRQDPGLGLRLIYFSYDVKMKEKGDIPEGYSVSREKKERFSLILESASTNQTSMYLCASSYRVAGVLVTQYFGPGTRLLVL.

The J gene is TRBJ1-4, the V gene TRBV9, with D maybe TRBD1 (6 bases). The CDR3 length is 14 residues. Germline V CDR1 and CDR2: SGDLS, YYNGEE. Trimming cost V 4 bases and J 7 bases, with 14 bases left between them. The CDR3 is CASSPPGGVEKLFF. The DNA of the CDR3 is TGTGCCAGCAGCCCACCGGGGGGCGTTGAAAAACTGTTTTTT.